This T cell receptor (beta chain) was documented in a study of blood T cells in healthy people across ages. Turning to the study itself: In model experiments, template switching was able to capture about one barcoded beta molecule for every two T cells that were present.

PBMCs were isolated at a quantity of at least 6 million per sample. Combining a sample-barcoded 5' primer with a J-beta primer mix, a second PCR ran for about 6 to 12 cycles. TCRdb processed the 5' RACE reads anew with MiXCR; each CDR3 protein has one entry. The sample holds roughly 1 million distinct CDR3 sequences, approximately 25% seen once. Germline V gene lookup returns CDR1 MRHNA and CDR2 SNTAGT. CDR3 length: 16 amino acids. V shed 6 bases and J shed 6 bases, with 21 bases lying between them. The same sample was also used in a study of T cells of mothers and their children. That investigation notes: A few healthy Caucasian mothers gave samples, and so did their six children. Slightly higher overlap, not significant, was seen in related mother-child pairs than in unrelated pairs.

This chain joins TRBV6-4 and TRBJ1-5, with D unresolved. The sequenced material came from blood. This TCR derives from a girl aged 2-10 years in good health. CDR3 in DNA: TGTGCCAGCAGGTACGGGCCACGTAGTTTTGGTCAGCCCCAGCATTTT. This translates into CASRYGPRSFGQPQHF.